The present T cell receptor (beta chain) was sequenced within a study of CD4+ T cells in melanoma. Measured with immunoSEQ multiplex PCR; TCRdb has only the in-frame clones, and not every one. The sample lists roughly 12,000 clones, 66% occurring once. Deletions cut 1 base from V and 3 bases from J, with 12 bases between. CDR3 size: 15 residues. CDR1 and CDR2 (germline): LNHNV, YYDKDF (reference sequence). This clone was seen more than once but under ten times. This TCR was sampled from a human donor with melanoma. The rearrangement links TRBV15 to TRBJ1-2, with D uncertain. The source material was cells from a culture (not recorded whether cultured in vitro). CDR3 protein: CATSRGSFGDYGYTF. CDR3 nucleotide sequence: TGTGCCACCAGCAGAGGCAGCTTCGGCGACTATGGCTACACCTTC.